This passage covers 2 T cell receptor beta chains from one sample sequenced in a study of blood T cell repertoires in COVID-19. Clones were sequenced by immunoSEQ multiplex PCR, and TCRdb holds only the in-frame ones, with some missing. The table shows tens of thousands of clones, with over 80% occurring only once. Sequenced input: peripheral blood. These TCRs come from a woman older than 75 with acute or convalescent COVID-19.

The gene calls are TRBV5-1 and TRBJ2-3; 9 nucleotides line up with TRBD2. Per germline, CDR1 SGHRS and CDR2 YFSETQ. This CDR3 comprises 14 residues. Unmatched junction bases numbered 6, after V lost 3 bases and J lost 7 bases. The CDR3 region has the DNA TGCGCCAGCAGCTGGGGGACTAGCAGTAATACGCAGTATTTT. Translating it yields CASSWGTSSNTQYF.

This clone was counted once. V is TRBV9 and J is TRBJ2-3; 9 bases are a match to TRBD1. The V gene's germline CDR1 is SGDLS and CDR2 YYNGEE. CDR3 length equals 15 residues. V was pared by 4 bases and J by 2 bases, with 5 bases of the junction left unmatched. The CDR3 protein is CASSSQGADTDTQYF. The CDR3, as DNA: TGTGCCAGCAGCTCACAGGGGGCCGACACAGATACGCAGTATTTT.